The TCR beta chain described here comes from a study of cytomegalovirus exposure and HLA in healthy donors. As for the study in general: Membership in the Caucasian-associated ancestry cluster was found for around 81% of almost 400 genotyped donors.

Use of 60 Vbeta and 13 Jbeta primers characterized the PCR. Clones were read by immunoSEQ multiplex PCR, and TCRdb kept only the in-frame ones, dropping some. Here the sample spans 110,000 to 150,000 clones, roughly 70% being singletons. Findings and limits, study-wide: With further analysis later on, most CMV-associated TCR beta chains appeared HLA-restricted. The HLA-A and HLA-B alleles of most subjects were reportedly predicted accurately from TCR beta sequences.

Regarding this clone: Antigen: not known.

This CDR3 contains 19 residues. Germline V gene lookup returns CDR1 SGHDT and CDR2 YYEEEE. The junction had 18 bases not matched to a gene; V was cut back by 4 bases and J by 4 bases. The TCR sequence derives from a man between 18 and 35 years old in good health and CMV-seropositive. Material: PBMCs. The chain couples TRBV5-6 to TRBJ2-1; the match to TRBD1 covers 9 bases. CDR3 in DNA: TGTGCCAGCAGCGACTACAGGGGGCTCTCTCCTCTGGGGTACAATGAGCAGTTCTTC. It is translated as CASSDYRGLSPLGYNEQFF. Using reference TRBV5-6 and TRBJ2-1 for the parts outside the CDR3, the full variable domain is DAGVTQSPTHLIKTRGQQVTLRCSPKSGHDTVSWYQQALGQGPQFIFQYYEEEERQRGNFPDRFSGHQFPNYSSELNVNALLLGDSALYLCASSDYRGLSPLGYNEQFFGPGTRLTVL.